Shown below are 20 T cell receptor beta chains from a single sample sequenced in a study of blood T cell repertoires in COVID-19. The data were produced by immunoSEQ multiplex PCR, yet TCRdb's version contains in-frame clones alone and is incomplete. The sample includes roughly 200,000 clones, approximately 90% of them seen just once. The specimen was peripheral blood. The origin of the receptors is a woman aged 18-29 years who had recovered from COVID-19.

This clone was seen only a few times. The CDR3 nucleotides are TGTGCCAGCAGCGCTGTAGCCGGGACAGAAAAAGCTAACTATGGCTACACCTTC. This encodes CASSAVAGTEKANYGYTF. The chain has TRBV9 and TRBJ1-2; the match to TRBD1 covers 7 bases. V dropped 3 bases and J dropped 0; count of bases not matched to a gene: 14. CDR1 is SGDLS and CDR2 is YYNGEE in the germline V gene. This CDR3 is 18 amino acids long. Supplemented by reference TRBV9 and TRBJ1-2, the full variable domain reads DSGVTQTPKHLITATGQRVTLRCSPRSGDLSVYWYQQSLDQGLQFLIQYYNGEERAKGNILERFSAQQFPDLHSELNLSSLELGDSALYFCASSAVAGTEKANYGYTFGSGTRLTVV.

The CDR3 protein is CASSEEIPSYEQYF. In DNA, the CDR3 is TGCGCCAGCAGCGAGGAGATTCCCTCCTACGAGCAGTACTTC. The rearrangement uses TRBV5-1 and TRBJ2-7; D is unresolved. Germline values: CDR1 SGHRS, CDR2 YFSETQ. Trimming cost V 4 bases and J 0 bases, with 11 bases left between them. The CDR3 sequence is 14 residues long. Full variable domain (remainder filled in from reference TRBV5-1 and TRBJ2-7): KAGVTQTPRYLIKTRGQQVTLSCSPISGHRSVSWYQQTPGQGLQFLFEYFSETQRNKGNFPGRFSGRQFSNSRSEMNVSTLELGDSALYLCASSEEIPSYEQYFGPGTRLTVT.

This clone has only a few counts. In DNA, the CDR3 is TGTGCCAGCGGAGGGCGAACTAGCCAAAACATTCAGTACTTC. Its translation is CASGGRTSQNIQYF. This chain joins TRBV2 and TRBJ2-4; TRBD2 is a possible D gene (6 bases). In germline, CDR1 is SNHLY, CDR2 FYNNEI. V was trimmed by 8 bases and J by 5 bases, leaving 16 bases between them. The CDR3 contains 14 residues.

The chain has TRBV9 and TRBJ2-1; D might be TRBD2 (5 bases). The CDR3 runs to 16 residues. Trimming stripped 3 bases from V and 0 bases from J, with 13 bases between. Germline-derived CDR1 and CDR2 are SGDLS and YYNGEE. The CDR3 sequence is CASSGTSGSSYNEQFF. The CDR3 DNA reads TGTGCCAGCAGCGGCACCAGCGGCAGCTCCTACAATGAGCAGTTCTTC.

CDR3 nucleotides: TGTGCCAGCAGCTTAGATTTTGGGGACAGGGTTACCTACGAGCAGTACTTC. Protein: CASSLDFGDRVTYEQYF. This chain connects TRBV7-2 to TRBJ2-7; 9 bases are a match to TRBD1. The CDR3 runs 17 residues. In germline, CDR1 is SGHTA, CDR2 FQGNSA. J lost 2 bases, V lost 1 base, and 9 bases had no gene match. The variable domain in full, completed from reference TRBV7-2 and TRBJ2-7, reads GAGVSQSPSNKVTEKGKDVELRCDPISGHTALYWYRQSLGQGLEFLIYFQGNSAPDKSGLPSDRFSAERTGGSVSTLTIQRTQQEDSAVYLCASSLDFGDRVTYEQYFGPGTRLTVT.

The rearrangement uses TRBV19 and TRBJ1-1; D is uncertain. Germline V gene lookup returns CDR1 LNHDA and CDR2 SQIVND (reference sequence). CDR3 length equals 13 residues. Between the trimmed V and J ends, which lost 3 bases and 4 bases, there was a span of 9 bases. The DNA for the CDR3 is TGTGCCAGTAGTATGCGGGAAGGCACTGAAGCTTTCTTT. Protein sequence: CASSMREGTEAFF.

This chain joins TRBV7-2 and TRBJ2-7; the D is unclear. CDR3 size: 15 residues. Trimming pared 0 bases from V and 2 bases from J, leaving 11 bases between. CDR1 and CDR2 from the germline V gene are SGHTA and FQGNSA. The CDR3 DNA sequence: TGTGCCAGCAGCTTAGCGCCTGATTCGGCCTACGAGCAGTACTTC. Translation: CASSLAPDSAYEQYF.

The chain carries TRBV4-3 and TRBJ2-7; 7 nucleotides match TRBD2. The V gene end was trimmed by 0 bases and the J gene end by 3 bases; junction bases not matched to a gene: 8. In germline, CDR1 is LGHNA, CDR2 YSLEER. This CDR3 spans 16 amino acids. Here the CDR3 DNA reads TGCGCCAGCAGCCAAGAGAGGGGAGGGGTGGGCTACGAGCAGTACTTC. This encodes CASSQERGGVGYEQYF.

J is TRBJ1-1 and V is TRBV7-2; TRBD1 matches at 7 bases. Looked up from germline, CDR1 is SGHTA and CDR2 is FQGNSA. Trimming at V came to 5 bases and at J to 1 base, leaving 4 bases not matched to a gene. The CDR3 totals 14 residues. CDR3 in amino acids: CASSPGTANTEAFF. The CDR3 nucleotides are TGTGCCAGCAGCCCGGGGACAGCGAACACTGAAGCTTTCTTT. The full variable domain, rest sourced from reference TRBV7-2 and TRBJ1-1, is GAGVSQSPSNKVTEKGKDVELRCDPISGHTALYWYRQSLGQGLEFLIYFQGNSAPDKSGLPSDRFSAERTGGSVSTLTIQRTQQEDSAVYLCASSPGTANTEAFFGQGTRLTVV.

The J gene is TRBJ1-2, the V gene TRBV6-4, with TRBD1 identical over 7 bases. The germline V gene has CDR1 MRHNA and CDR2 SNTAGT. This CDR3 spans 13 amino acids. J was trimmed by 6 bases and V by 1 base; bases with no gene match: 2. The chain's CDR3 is CASSDLQGNGYTF. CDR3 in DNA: TGTGCCAGCAGTGACTTACAGGGGAATGGCTACACCTTC.

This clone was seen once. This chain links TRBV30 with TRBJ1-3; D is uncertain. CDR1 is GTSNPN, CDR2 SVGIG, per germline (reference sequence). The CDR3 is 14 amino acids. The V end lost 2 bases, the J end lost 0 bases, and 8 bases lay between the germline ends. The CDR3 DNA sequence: TGTGCCTGGAGTTACACAAGCTCTGGAAACACCATATATTTT. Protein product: CAWSYTSSGNTIYF. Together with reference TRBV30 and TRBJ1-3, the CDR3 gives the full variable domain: SQTIHQWPATLVQPVGSPLSLECTVEGTSNPNLYWYRQAAGRGLQLLFYSVGIGQISSEVPQNLSASRPQDRQFILSSKKLLLSDSGFYLCAWSYTSSGNTIYFGEGSWLTVV.

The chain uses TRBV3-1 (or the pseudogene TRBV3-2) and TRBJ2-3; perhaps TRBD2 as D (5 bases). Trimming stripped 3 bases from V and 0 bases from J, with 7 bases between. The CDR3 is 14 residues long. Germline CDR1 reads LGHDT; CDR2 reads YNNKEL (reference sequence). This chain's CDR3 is CASSQRTSTDTQYF. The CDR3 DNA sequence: TGTGCCAGCAGCCAGAGGACTAGCACAGATACGCAGTATTTT.

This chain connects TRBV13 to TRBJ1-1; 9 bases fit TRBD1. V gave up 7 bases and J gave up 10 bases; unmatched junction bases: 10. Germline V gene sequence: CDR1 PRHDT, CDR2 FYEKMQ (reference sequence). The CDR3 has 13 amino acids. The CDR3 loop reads CASTPQGATGAFF. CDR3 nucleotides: TGTGCCAGCACCCCACAGGGGGCAACCGGAGCTTTCTTT. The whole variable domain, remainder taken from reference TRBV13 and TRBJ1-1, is AAGVIQSPRHLIKEKRETATLKCYPIPRHDTVYWYQQGPGQDPQFLISFYEKMQSDKGSIPDRFSAQQFSDYHSELNMSSLELGDSALYFCASTPQGATGAFFGQGTRLTVV.

CDR3 DNA: TGTGCCTGGAGTCTCGGGACAGGAGGTTCTGGAAACACCATATATTTT. Amino acid sequence: CAWSLGTGGSGNTIYF. The chain has TRBV30 and TRBJ1-3; 8 bases agree with TRBD1. From germline, CDR1 is GTSNPN and CDR2 SVGIG (reference sequence). This CDR3 has 16 amino acids. The V segment lost 2 bases and the J segment 1 base; nucleotides outside the gene matches: 7.

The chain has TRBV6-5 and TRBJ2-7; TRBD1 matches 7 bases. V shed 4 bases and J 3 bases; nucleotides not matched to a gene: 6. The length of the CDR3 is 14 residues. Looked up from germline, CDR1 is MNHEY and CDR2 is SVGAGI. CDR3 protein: CASSFGQGDYEQYF. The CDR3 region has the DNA TGTGCCAGCAGTTTTGGGCAGGGGGACTACGAGCAGTACTTC.

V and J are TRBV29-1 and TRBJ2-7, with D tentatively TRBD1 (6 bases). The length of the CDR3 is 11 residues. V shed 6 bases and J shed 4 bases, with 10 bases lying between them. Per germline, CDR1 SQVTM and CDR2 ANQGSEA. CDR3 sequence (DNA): TGCAGCGTGTTAACAGGGTACGAGCAGTACTTC. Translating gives CSVLTGYEQYF.

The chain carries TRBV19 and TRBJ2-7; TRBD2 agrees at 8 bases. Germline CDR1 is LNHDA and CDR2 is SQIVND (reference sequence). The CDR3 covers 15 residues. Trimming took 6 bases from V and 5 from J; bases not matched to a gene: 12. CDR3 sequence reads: CASSLTGTRYHEQYF. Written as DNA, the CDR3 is TGTGCCAGTAGCCTAACCGGGACTAGGTACCACGAGCAGTACTTC.

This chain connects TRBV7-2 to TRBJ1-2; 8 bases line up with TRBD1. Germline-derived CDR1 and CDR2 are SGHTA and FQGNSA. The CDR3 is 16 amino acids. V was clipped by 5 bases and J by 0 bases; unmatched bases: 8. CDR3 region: CASSPQGAAANYGYTF. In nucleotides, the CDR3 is TGTGCCAGCAGCCCCCAGGGGGCCGCAGCTAACTATGGCTACACCTTC.

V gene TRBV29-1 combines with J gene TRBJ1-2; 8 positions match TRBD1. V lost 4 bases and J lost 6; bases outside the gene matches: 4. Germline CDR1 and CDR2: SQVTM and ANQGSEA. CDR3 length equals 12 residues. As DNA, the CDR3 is TGCAGCGTTGCGGACAGGGCGGATGGCTACACCTTC. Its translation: CSVADRADGYTF. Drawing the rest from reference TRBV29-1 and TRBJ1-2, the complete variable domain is SAVISQKPSRDICQRGTSLTIQCQVDSQVTMMFWYRQQPGQSLTLIATANQGSEATYESGFVIDKFPISRPNLTFSTLTVSNMSPEDSSIYLCSVADRADGYTFGSGTRLTVV.

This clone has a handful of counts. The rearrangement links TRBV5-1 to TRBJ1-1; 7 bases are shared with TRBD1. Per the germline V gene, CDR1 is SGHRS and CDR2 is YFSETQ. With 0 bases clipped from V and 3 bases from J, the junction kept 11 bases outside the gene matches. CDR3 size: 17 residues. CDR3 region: CASSLGFTGALHTEAFF. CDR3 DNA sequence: TGCGCCAGCAGCTTGGGGTTTACAGGGGCCCTCCACACTGAAGCTTTCTTT.